This TCR beta chain was identified in a study of blood T cell repertoires in COVID-19. Turning to the study itself: Samples of COVID-19 (acute and convalescent) were obtained from the United States, Italy and Spain. PBMCs, B-cell-depleted T cells, or T cells were the source of the cDNA or gDNA that made up the material.

Germline V gives CDR1 ENHRY, CDR2 SYGVKD. The CDR3 has 13 amino acids. V dropped 6 bases and J dropped 6; count of bases not matched to a gene: 6. Participants, 18 to 89 years old, spanned 25 or so US areas. People in the exposed group encountered a COVID-19 case within 2 weeks before entering the study. Libraries were prepared by immunoSEQ multiplex PCR; TCRdb keeps only in-frame clonotypes and omits some of them. The table lists approximately 300,000 clones, more than 85% of them singletons, with roughly 3.9% in the top ten. The origin of this receptor is a woman in her 30s who had been exposed to COVID-19. Sequenced input: PBMCs or T cells enriched from blood (not recorded which). The chain uses TRBV10-3 and TRBJ1-2; 8 nucleotides match TRBD1. CDR3 sequence (DNA): TGTGCCATCAGCTCGACAGGGGAGGATGGCTACACCTTC. Its protein is CAISSTGEDGYTF.